This T cell receptor (beta chain) was captured by sequencing in a study of synovial regulatory T cells in juvenile arthritis. General study findings and limits: Largely private between patients, iaTreg TCR repertoires showed partial overlap with synovial Teff and blood CPL repertoires. Synovial Treg CDR3 sequences overlapped more with iaTregs than other circulating Tregs.

This clone shows up as medium-sized by frequency. Its antigen remains unknown. Matched peripheral blood accompanied the synovial fluid taken from each patient with active arthritis. The CDR3 consists of 14 residues. The DNA is not on file. Germline V lookup: CDR1 GTSNPN, CDR2 SVGIG (reference sequence). Measured with immunoSEQ multiplex PCR; TCRdb has only the in-frame clones, and not every one. The table counts about 1,600 clones; roughly 10% lies in the top ten. The sequencing input was Treg cells from the synovium. The clonotype comes from a donor aged 2-30 years with juvenile idiopathic arthritis. V is TRBV30 and J is TRBJ1-4. CDR3 residues: CAWSSGRGNEKLFF.